This T cell receptor beta chain was recorded in a study of Ad26.COV2.S vaccination and SARS-CoV-2 variants. Treatment meaning: around 19 received Ad26.COV2.S at low or high dose, single or two shots; about 5 received placebo; per-sample allocation not given. Repertoires come from day 63 after the first vaccine or placebo injection. Trimming cost V 4 bases and J 3 bases; bases outside gene matches: 10. Per the germline V gene, CDR1 is MNHEY and CDR2 is SMNVEV (reference sequence). This CDR3 contains 18 residues. Produced via immunoSEQ multiplex PCR; TCRdb's table is partial and in-frame only. The table includes some 330,000 clones, around 90% detected once.

The chain carries TRBV27 and TRBJ2-5, with TRBD2 matching 14 bases. The TCR comes from a person aged 18 to 59 who received the Ad26.COV2.S COVID-19 vaccine or a placebo. The material was peripheral blood, obtained in a trial of Ad26.COV2.S vaccine versus placebo. This chain's CDR3 is CASSSYTPGLAGEETQYF. The DNA of the CDR3 is TGTGCCAGCAGTTCCTATACCCCGGGACTAGCGGGGGAAGAGACCCAGTACTTC.